This TCR beta chain appears in the sequencing data of a study of T-cell memory formation after mild COVID-19. Study observations and caveats: CM and EM subsets held most contracting CD4+ clones; EMRA held CD8+ ones. A subset of responding clones appeared in pre-infection memory, suggesting cross-reactive memory joined.

The CDR3 is made up of 13 amino acids. Per germline, CDR1 LNHNV and CDR2 YYDKDF (reference sequence). Trimming took off 5 bases at V and 7 bases at J, with 15 bases between the two ends. The sample holds a few counts of this clonotype. Its antigen is still unknown. TCRdb re-called the 5' RACE reads through MiXCR, storing one row per CDR3 protein. The table includes roughly 89,000 distinct CDR3 sequences, approximately 13% detected once. The TCR originated in an adult woman who had mild COVID-19 (a few samples of this study predate the infection). Cell type and time point are not known. The V and J genes are TRBV15 and TRBJ2-7; D call uncertain. The specimen sequenced was PBMCs or a T cell subset sorted from them (not recorded which). The CDR3 DNA is TGTGCCACCAGCGCCCAAGACGGAGAGGAGCAGTACTTC. The encoded protein is CATSAQDGEEQYF.